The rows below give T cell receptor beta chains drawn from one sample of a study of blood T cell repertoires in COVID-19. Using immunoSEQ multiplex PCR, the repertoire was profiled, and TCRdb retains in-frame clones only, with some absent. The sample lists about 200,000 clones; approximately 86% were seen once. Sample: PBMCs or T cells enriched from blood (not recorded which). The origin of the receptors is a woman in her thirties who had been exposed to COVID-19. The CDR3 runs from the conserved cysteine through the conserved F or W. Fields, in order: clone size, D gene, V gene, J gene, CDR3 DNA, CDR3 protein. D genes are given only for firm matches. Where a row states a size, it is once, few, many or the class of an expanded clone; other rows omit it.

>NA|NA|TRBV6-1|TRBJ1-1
TGTGCCAGCAGTGAGAACGGTAGCGGGCGGACTGAAGCTTTCTTT
CASSENGSGRTEAFF
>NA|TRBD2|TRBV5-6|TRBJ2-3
TGTGCCAGCAGCTTGTGGGGCGCGCGGCTAGCGGTACATACGCAGTATTTT
CASSLWGARLAVHTQYF
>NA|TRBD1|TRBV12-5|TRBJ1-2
TGTGCTAGTGGTTTGGTACTTGGGACAGATTGTCATGGCTACACCTTC
CASGLVLGTDCHGYTF
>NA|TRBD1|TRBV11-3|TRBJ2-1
TGTGCCAGCAGCCGGGACAGGGAAGACAATGAGCAGTTCTTC
CASSRDREDNEQFF
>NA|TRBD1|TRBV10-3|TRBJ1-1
TGTGCCATCAGTGGGGACAGTGAAGCTTTCTTT
CAISGDSEAFF
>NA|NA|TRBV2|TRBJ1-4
TGTGCCAGCGCTCTGGACAGCTCGTCAAATGAAAAACTGTTTTTT
CASALDSSSNEKLFF
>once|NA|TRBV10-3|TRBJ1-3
TGTGCCATCAGTGACAGTACCAGCTCTGGAAACACCATATATTTT
CAISDSTSSGNTIYF
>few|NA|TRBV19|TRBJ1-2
TGTGCCAGTAGTCCGCGGGGTTACAGCTACACCTTC
CASSPRGYSYTF
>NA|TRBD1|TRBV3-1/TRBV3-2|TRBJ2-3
TGTGCCAGCAGCCCCCGGACAGGGGGCTGGGGCACAGATACGCAGTATTTT
CASSPRTGGWGTDTQYF
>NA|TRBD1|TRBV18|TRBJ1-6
TGTGCCAGCTCGCCGACAGGGTCGGATTCACCCCTCCACTTT
CASSPTGSDSPLHF
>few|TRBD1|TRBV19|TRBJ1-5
TGTGCCAGTAGAACCCGGACAGGGGGCGTGGGTAGCAATCAGCCCCAGCATTTT
CASRTRTGGVGSNQPQHF
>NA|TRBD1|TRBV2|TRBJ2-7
TGTGCCAGCAGCCAGGGACAGGGCTCTCCCTACGAGCAGTACTTC
CASSQGQGSPYEQYF
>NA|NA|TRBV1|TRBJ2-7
TGCACCAGCAGCCAAGATAAGTACTTCTACGAGCAGTACTTC
CTSSQDKYFYEQYF
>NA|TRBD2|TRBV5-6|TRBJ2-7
TGTGCCAGCAGCACTCTAGCGGGGACGTACGAGCAGTACTTC
CASSTLAGTYEQYF
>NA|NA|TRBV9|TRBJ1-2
TGTGCCAGCAGCGTATACAGGGACCCTTGGTATGGCTACACCTTC
CASSVYRDPWYGYTF
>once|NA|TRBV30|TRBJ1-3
TGTGCCTGTAGATGGTGGGACACTAAGATCTCTGGAAACACCATATATTTT
CACRWWDTKISGNTIYF
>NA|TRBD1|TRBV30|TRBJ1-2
TGTGCCTGGAGTGTGGCAGGGGGCGTCTCCTATGGCTACACCTTC
CAWSVAGGVSYGYTF
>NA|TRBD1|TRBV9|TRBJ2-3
TGTGCCAGCAGCGTAGAGGGGACAGGGGCAGATACGCAGTATTTT
CASSVEGTGADTQYF
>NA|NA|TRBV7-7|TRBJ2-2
TGTGCTAGCAGCCTTCAAGGTTCAGGGACCGGGGAGCTGTTTTTT
CASSLQGSGTGELFF
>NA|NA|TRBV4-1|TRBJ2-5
TGCGCCAGCAGCCAAGCCTCTTCGGGTAAAGAGACCCAGTACTTC
CASSQASSGKETQYF
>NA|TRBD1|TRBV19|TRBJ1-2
TGTGCCAGTAGTACCTCCGGGACAGGGGATAGCTACACCTTC
CASSTSGTGDSYTF
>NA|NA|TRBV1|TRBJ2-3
TGCACCAGCAGCCAAGGCCCGACTAGCACAGATACGCAGTATTTT
CTSSQGPTSTDTQYF
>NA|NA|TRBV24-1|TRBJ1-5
TGTGCCACCAGTGATCAGGGGCACAATCAGCCCCAGCATTTT
CATSDQGHNQPQHF
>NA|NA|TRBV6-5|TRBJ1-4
TGTGCCAGCAGTTACTCGACAGCCACTAATGAAAAACTGTTTTTT
CASSYSTATNEKLFF
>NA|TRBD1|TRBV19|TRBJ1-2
TGTGCCAGTAGTTTCGATCCCCGGGACAGATTATATGGCTACACCTTC
CASSFDPRDRLYGYTF
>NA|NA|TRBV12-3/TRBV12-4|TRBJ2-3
TGTGCCAGCACCCATCCGGGCACAGATACGCAGTATTTT
CASTHPGTDTQYF
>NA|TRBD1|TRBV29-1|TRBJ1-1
TGCAGCGCCGGACAGGGGAACACTGAAGCTTTCTTT
CSAGQGNTEAFF
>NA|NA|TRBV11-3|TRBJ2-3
TGTGCCAGCAGCTTATTTCCGGGACATCAAGCGCAGTATTTT
CASSLFPGHQAQYF
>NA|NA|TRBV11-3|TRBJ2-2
TGTGCCAGCAGTCGAAGTATGAGGACCGGGGAGCTGTTTTTT
CASSRSMRTGELFF
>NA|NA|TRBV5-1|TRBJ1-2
TGCGCCAGCAGCTTAATAGAGAGAGCGAATGGCTACACCTTC
CASSLIERANGYTF
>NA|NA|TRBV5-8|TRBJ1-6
TGTGCCAGCAGCTTGGGGCAGGGGATCGGTTCACCCCTCCACTTT
CASSLGQGIGSPLHF
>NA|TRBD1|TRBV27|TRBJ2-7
TGTGCCAGCAGGGACAAGACAGGGATACCTTACGAGCAGTACTTC
CASRDKTGIPYEQYF
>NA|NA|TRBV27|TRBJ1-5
TGTGCCAGCAGTTTTCTTCAGGGCAGCAATCAGCCCCAGCATTTT
CASSFLQGSNQPQHF
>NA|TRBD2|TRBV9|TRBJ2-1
TGTGCCAGCAGCGTTAGCGGGGGGGCCAGAAATGAGCAGTTCTTC
CASSVSGGARNEQFF
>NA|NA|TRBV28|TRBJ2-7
TGTGCCAGCAGTTTGGGGTCGGAGGCGCAGCAGTACTTC
CASSLGSEAQQYF
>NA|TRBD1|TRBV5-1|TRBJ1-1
TGCGCCAGCAGCGTGACAGGGGAGAAGAACACTGAAGCTTTCTTT
CASSVTGEKNTEAFF
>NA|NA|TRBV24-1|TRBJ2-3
TGTGCCACCAGTGATTTGCGGGGGACGCAGTATTTT
CATSDLRGTQYF
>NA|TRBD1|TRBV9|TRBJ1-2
TGTGCCAGCAGCGGCCCCGTAGGGACAGGGGTTGACAACTATGGCTACACCTTC
CASSGPVGTGVDNYGYTF
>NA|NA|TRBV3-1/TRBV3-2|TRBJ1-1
TGTGCCAGCAGCCAAGGGGCAGGGATAAACACTGAAGCTTTCTTT
CASSQGAGINTEAFF
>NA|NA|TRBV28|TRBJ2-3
TGTGCCAGCAGACCCCGTAACGCGGCCTTGGGGAGTACAGATACGCAGTATTTT
CASRPRNAALGSTDTQYF
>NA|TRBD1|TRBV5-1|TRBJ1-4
TGCGCCAGCAGCTGGACAGGCGACACTAATGAAAAACTGTTTTTT
CASSWTGDTNEKLFF
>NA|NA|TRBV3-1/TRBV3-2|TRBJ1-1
TGTGCCAGCGGTAAGTCCCGGTCGCCCATTGACACTGAAGCTTTCTTT
CASGKSRSPIDTEAFF
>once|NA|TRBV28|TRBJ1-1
TGTGCCAGCAGTTCCCGCGCGGGCACTGAAGCTTTCTTT
CASSSRAGTEAFF
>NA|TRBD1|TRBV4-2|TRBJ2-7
TGTGCCAGCAGCCAAGGGGTTACAGGGGGCTACGAGCAGTACTTC
CASSQGVTGGYEQYF
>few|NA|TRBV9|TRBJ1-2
TGTGCCAGCAGCGTAGGTAATGGCTACACCTTC
CASSVGNGYTF
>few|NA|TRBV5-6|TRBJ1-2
TGTGCCAGCAGCTCGGCCACAGGGAGAAGCGCGGGCTACACCTTC
CASSSATGRSAGYTF
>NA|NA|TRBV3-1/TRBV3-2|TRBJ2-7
TGTGCCACAGCCTCCGGGGGGCCCACCTACGAGCAGTACTTC
CATASGGPTYEQYF
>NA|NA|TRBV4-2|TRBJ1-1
TGTGCCAGCAGCCCCCCGGGGGATAACACTGAAGCTTTCTTT
CASSPPGDNTEAFF
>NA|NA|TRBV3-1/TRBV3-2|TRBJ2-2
TGTGCCAGCAGCCCCCTCGACAGTACGAACACCGGGGAGCTGTTTTTT
CASSPLDSTNTGELFF
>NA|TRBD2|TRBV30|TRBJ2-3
TGTGCCTGGAGGGGACTAGCGGGCACAGATACGCAGTATTTT
CAWRGLAGTDTQYF
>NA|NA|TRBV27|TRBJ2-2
TGTGCCAGCAGTTTAGAGGGGGCGAACACCGGGGAGCTGTTTTTT
CASSLEGANTGELFF
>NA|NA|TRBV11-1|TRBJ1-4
TGTGCCAGCAGCCGGGGAAACAGCAAAAATGAAAAACTGTTTTTT
CASSRGNSKNEKLFF
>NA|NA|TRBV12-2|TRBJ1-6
TGTGCAAGTCGCTTTCCCGGGGGGGTTCCCTATAATTCACCCCTCCACTTT
CASRFPGGVPYNSPLHF
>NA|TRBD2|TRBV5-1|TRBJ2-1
TGCGCCAGCAGCGATGGACTAGCGGAACACAATGAGCAGTTCTTC
CASSDGLAEHNEQFF
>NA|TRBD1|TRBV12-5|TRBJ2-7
TGTGCTAGTGGATCTTCTCCGACAGGGCGGTTGGACGAGCAGTACTTC
CASGSSPTGRLDEQYF
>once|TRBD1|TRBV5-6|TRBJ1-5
TGTGCCAGCAGCTTCGGGACAGGGTATCAGCCCCAGCATTTT
CASSFGTGYQPQHF
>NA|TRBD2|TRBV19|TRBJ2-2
TGTGCCAGTCGCCCATCTAGCGGAGCGAACACCGGGGAGCTGTTTTTT
CASRPSSGANTGELFF
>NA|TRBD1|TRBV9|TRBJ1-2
TGTGCCAGCAGCGGAGGGACAGCTACCTATGGCTACACCTTC
CASSGGTATYGYTF
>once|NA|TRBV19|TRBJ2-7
TGTGCCAGTAGCCTCCGCCGGGGCGAGCAGTACTTC
CASSLRRGEQYF
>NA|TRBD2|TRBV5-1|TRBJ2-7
TGCGCCAGCAGCCCGGGGGCGGGGGGCTGGGAGCAGTACTTC
CASSPGAGGWEQYF